The clone carrying this T cell receptor (beta chain) was observed a few times. The source of the sample is a study of blood T cell repertoires in COVID-19. Study summary: Researchers got acute and convalescent COVID-19 samples from the United States, Italy and Spain. Nucleic acid was either cDNA or gDNA, and it came from T cells, B-cell-depleted T cells, or PBMCs.

This CDR3 spans 15 amino acids. Germline loops: CDR1 SEHNR, CDR2 FQNEAQ (reference sequence). V lost 4 bases to trimming and J lost 0 bases, with 10 bases between them. The authors' processing: From reference gene primer amplification, estimates of nucleated cell counts were derived. Profiling relied on immunoSEQ multiplex PCR, and the TCRdb table lists in-frame clones only, not all of them. That table gives V, J and clone size, and the DNA gave D and trimming. The sample consists of some 150,000 clones, about 82% of them appearing once. The chain couples TRBV7-9 to TRBJ1-5; maybe TRBD1 (5 bases). Sequencing was done on a sample of peripheral blood. This sequence was found in a woman aged 35 to 49 with active or convalescent COVID-19. The CDR3 reads CASSSPGGSNQPQHF. CDR3 DNA sequence: TGTGCCAGCAGCTCGCCGGGGGGTAGCAATCAGCCCCAGCATTTT.